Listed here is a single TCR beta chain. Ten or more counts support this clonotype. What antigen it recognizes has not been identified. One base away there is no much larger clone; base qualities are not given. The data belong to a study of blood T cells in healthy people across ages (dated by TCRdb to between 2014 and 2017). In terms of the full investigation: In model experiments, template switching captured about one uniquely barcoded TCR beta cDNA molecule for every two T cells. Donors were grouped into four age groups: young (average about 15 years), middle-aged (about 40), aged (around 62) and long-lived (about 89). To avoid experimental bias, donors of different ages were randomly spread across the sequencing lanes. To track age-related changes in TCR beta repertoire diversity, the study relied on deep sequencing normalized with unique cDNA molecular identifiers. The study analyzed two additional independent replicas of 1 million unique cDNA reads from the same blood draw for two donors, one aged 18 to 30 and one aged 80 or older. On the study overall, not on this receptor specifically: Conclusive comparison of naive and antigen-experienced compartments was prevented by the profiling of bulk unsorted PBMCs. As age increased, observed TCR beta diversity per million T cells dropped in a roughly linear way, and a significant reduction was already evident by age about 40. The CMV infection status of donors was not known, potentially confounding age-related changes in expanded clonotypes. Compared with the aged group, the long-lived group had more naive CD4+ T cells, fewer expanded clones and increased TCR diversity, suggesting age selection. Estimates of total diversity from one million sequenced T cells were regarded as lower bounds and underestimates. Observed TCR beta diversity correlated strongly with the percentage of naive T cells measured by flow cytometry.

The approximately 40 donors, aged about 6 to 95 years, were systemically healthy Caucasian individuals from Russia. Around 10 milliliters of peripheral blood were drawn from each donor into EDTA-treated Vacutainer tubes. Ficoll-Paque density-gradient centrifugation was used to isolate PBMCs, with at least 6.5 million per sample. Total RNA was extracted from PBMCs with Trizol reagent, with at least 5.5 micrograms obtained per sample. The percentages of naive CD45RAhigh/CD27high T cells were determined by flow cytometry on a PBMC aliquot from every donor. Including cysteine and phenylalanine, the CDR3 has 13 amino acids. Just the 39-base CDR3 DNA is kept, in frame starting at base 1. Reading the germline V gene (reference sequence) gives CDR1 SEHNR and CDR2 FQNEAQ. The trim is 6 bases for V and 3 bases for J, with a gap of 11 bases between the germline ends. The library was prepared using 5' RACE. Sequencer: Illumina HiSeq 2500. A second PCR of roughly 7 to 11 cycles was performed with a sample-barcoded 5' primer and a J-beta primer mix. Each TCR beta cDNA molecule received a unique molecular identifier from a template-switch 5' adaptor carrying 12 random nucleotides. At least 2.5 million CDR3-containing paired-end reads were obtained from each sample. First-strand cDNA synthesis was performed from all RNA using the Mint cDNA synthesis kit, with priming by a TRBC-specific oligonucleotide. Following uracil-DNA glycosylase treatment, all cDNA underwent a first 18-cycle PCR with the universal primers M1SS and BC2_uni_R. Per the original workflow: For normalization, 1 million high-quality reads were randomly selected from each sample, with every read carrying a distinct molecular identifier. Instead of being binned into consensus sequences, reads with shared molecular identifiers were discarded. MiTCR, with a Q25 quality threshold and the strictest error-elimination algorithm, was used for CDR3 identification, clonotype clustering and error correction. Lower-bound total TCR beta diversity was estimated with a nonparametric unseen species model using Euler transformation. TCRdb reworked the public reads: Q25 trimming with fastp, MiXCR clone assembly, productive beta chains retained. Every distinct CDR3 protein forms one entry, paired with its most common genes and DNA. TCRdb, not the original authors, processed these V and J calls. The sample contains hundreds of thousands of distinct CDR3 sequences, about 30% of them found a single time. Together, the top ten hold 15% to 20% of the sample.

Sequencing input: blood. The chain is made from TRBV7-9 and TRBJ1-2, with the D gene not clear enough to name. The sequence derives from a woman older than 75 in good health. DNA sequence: TGTGCCAGCAGTCCTCTTAGGGACTATGGCTACACCTTC. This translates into CASSPLRDYGYTF.